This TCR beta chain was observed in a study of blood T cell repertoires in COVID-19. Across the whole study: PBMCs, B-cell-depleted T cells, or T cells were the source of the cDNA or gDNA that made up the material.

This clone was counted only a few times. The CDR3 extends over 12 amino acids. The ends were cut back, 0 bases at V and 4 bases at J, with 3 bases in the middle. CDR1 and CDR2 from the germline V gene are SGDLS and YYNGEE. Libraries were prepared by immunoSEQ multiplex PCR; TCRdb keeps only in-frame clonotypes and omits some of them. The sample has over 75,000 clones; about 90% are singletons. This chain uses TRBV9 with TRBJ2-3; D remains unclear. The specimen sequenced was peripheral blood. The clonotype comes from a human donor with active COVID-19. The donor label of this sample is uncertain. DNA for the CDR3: TGTGCCAGCAGCGTAGACTCAGATACGCAGTATTTT. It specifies CASSVDSDTQYF.